This T cell receptor beta chain was obtained from a study of OX40 agonist ivuxolimab in advanced cancers. About the study: Patients got intravenous ivuxolimab at 0.01 to 10 mg/kg every 2 weeks.

This clone was found once. V shed 2 bases and J shed 2 bases, with 4 bases lying between them. In germline, CDR1 is WSHSY, CDR2 SAAADI. This CDR3 is 12 amino acids long. Sequencing was performed with immunoSEQ multiplex PCR; in TCRdb, only in-frame clones are kept and a portion is missing. The sample gives roughly 81,000 clones, around 94% of which show up once; 9.5% to 12% is in the top ten. This receptor was taken from an adult with an advanced solid tumor such as melanoma, head and neck, liver or kidney cancer. The source material was CD4+ or CD8+ T cells sorted from blood, sampled in a trial of the OX40 agonist ivuxolimab. V is TRBV10-2 and J is TRBJ2-7; D is unclear. The CDR3 region is CASSEGTYEQYF. CDR3 DNA sequence: TGCGCCAGCAGTGAGGGGACCTACGAGCAGTACTTC.